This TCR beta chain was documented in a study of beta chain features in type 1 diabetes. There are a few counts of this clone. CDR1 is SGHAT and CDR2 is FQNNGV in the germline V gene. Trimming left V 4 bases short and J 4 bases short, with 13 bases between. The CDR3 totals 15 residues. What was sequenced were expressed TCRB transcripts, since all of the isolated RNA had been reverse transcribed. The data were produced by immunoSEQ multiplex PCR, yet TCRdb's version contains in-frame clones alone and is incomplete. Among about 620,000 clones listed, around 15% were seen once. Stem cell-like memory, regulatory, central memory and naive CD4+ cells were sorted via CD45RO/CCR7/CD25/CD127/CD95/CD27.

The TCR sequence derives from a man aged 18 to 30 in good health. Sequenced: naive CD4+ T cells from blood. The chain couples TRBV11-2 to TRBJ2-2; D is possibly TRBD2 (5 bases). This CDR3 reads CASSWSRAGTGELFF. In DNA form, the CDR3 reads TGTGCCAGCAGCTGGTCCCGCGCGGGCACCGGGGAGCTGTTTTTT.